These T cell receptor beta chains were read from a single sample in a study of immune evolution from preneoplasia to lung adenocarcinoma. Method: immunoSEQ multiplex PCR; TCRdb's copy keeps in-frame clones and lacks some. The sample includes tens of thousands of clones, 74% seen only once; the top ten take about 6.5%. The sequenced sample consisted of FFPE invasive lung adenocarcinoma tissue. These receptors were taken from a person in their sixties or seventies with lung adenocarcinoma. CDR3s leave out the opening cysteine and the closing phenylalanine or tryptophan. Fields, in order: V gene, CDR3 protein.

>TRBV11-1
ASSSGTGSYEQY
>TRBV6-6
ANASSGSQQY
>TRBV7-2
ASSSSSGRYEQY
>TRBV5-8
ASSTQTGKQF
>TRBV28
ASSQPEGRSDTEAF
>TRBV4-1
ASSQESYLEQY
>TRBV7-2
ASSVRGSGYNEQF
>TRBV5-1
ASSKGQGQETQY
>TRBV2
ASSTPLETARSYEQY
>TRBV6-6
ASSYFGTAKQETQY
>TRBV7-2
ATTSGSTSGAEQY
>TRBV4-1
ASSQEVVGRLNTEAF
>TRBV9
ASSPGWETQY
>TRBV30
AWRPTGGWEKLF
>TRBV7-9
ASSSGRERAYEQY
>TRBV14
ASSQAKVTEQF
>TRBV28
ASSQGTDIQY
>TRBV5-1
ASSPRDSSNEQF
>TRBV9
ASSVLREGPGELF
>TRBV18
ASSEQGGNQPQH
>TRBV10-2
ASSNLMDRVQENQPQH
>TRBV28
ASSSGGINEKLF
>TRBV5-1
ASSGGSGVSYNEQF
>TRBV10-2
ASSSAGEQY
>TRBV1
TSSGGVGYT
>TRBV11-2
ASSLRPTTTTYNEQF
>TRBV15
ATSRAQHNEQF
>TRBV7-9
ASEGGAGSYEQY
>TRBV18
ASSASYEQY
>TRBV29-1
SVPSGRSGDVTDTQY
>TRBV20-1
SAWDQETQY
>TRBV27
ASSLGPNPSYEQY
>TRBV6-6
ASSGGTVEQY
>TRBV18
ASSPDYEQF
>TRBV2
ASSVDWEREGPETQY
>TRBV19
ASSPGQASGANVLT
>TRBV18
ASSPTQGANEKLF
>TRBV5-8
ASSWGQEVGDTQY
>TRBV7-2
ASSLGRWSEKLF
>TRBV4-2
ASTWDLGNYGYT
>TRBV4-1
ASSQQGGSYEQY
>TRBV5-1
ASSLATSGSETQY
>TRBV4-2
ASSQVSSGELF
>TRBV15
ATMGPGQKKETQY
>TRBV5-1
ASSQGTGGNEQF
>TRBV5-4
ASSLGVVGTGYHSYEQY
>TRBV5-1
ASSLTHSSETQY
>TRBV5-1
ASSLGASKGGDTQY
>TRBV10-3
AISAGEGQPQH
>TRBV5-1
ASSLWGREQY
>TRBV4-2
ASSLGYQDTQY
>TRBV29-1
SVGTGYYEQY
>TRBV19
ASTPGTGSNYGYT